In this sample, the clone carrying this TCR beta chain turned up many times. The data derive from a study of regulatory T cells in long-lasting Graves disease. Libraries of TCR beta came from iRepertoire HTBI primers plus Arm-PCR of CDR3 regions. TCRdb fed the multiplex PCR reads into MiXCR, producing one record per CDR3 protein. The sample shows under 700,000 distinct CDR3 sequences, roughly 16% of them seen only once. Germline CDR1 reads SGHTA; CDR2 reads FQGNSA. With V trimmed by 4 bases and J by 5 bases, 3 bases remained unmatched. The CDR3 is 14 residues long. Indicated time point: newly diagnosed GD, antithyroid drugs for less than 3 months. PBMC-derived RNA was used for the TCR library. The sample was also linked to a second study, of T cells in Graves' hyperthyroidism and ophthalmopathy.

Sample: peripheral blood mononuclear cells (PBMCs), taken at new diagnosis, from a patient treated with antithyroid drugs. The receptor was isolated from a woman aged 35-65 years with Graves disease. The chain combines TRBV7-2 with TRBJ1-5; 9 bases align to TRBD1. CDR3 amino acids: CASSSGQGYQPQHF. The CDR3 nucleotides read TGTGCCAGCAGCTCTGGACAGGGGTATCAGCCCCAGCATTTT.